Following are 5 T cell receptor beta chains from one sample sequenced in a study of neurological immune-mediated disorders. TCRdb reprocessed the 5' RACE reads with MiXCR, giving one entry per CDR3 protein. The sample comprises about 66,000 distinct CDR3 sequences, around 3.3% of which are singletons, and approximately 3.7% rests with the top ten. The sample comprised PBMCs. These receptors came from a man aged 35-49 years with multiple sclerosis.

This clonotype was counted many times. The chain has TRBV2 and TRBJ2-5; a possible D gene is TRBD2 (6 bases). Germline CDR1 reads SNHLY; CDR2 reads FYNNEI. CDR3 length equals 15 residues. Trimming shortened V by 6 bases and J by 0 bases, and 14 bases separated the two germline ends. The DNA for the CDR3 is TGTGCCAGCAGCCAAGGGACGGGAGACCAAGAGACCCAGTACTTC. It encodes CASSQGTGDQETQYF.

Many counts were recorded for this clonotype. The CDR3 region has the DNA TGTGCCAGCAGCTTAATCGGTTTGAGCGGGAGTCCCAATGAGCAGTTCTTC. Protein sequence: CASSLIGLSGSPNEQFF. The chain carries TRBV7-6 and TRBJ2-1, with 8 bases that match TRBD2. This CDR3 region has 17 residues. Looked up from germline, CDR1 is SGHVS and CDR2 is FNYEAQ. V lost 2 bases and J lost 6; bases outside the gene matches: 12.

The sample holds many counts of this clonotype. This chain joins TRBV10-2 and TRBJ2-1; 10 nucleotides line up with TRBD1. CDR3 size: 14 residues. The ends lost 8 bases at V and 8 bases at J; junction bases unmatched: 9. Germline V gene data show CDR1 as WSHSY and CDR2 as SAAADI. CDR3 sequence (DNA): TGCGCCAGCCTAAGGGACAGGGGTTTTTATGAGCAGTTCTTC. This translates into CASLRDRGFYEQFF.

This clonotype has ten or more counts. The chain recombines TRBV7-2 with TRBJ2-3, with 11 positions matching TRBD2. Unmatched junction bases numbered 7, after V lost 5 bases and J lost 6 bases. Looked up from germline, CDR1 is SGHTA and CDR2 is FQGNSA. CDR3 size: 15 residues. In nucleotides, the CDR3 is TGTGCCAGCAGCCTGGCTAGCGGGGGGACCGATACGCAGTATTTT. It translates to CASSLASGGTDTQYF.

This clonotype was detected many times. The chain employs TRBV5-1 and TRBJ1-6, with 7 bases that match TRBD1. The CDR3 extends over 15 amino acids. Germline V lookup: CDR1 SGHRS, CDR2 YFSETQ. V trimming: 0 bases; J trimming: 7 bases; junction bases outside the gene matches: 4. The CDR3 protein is CASSLGGGGNSPLHF. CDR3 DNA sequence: TGCGCCAGCAGCTTGGGTGGAGGGGGCAATTCACCCCTCCACTTT.